The 15 T cell receptor beta chains below all came from one sample that was sequenced in a study of shared clonotypes between healthy human individuals. Sequencing was performed with immunoSEQ multiplex PCR; in TCRdb, only in-frame clones are kept and a portion is missing. The sample lists about 230,000 clones, over 50% occurring once. Sequences were obtained from memory CD4+ T cells sorted from blood. As for subset: CD45RA-negative fraction. Every receptor here comes from a man in his thirties or forties in good health.

The table lists this clone with a count of one. This rearrangement joins TRBV27 to TRBJ2-7; perhaps TRBD1 as D (6 bases). Trimming removed 8 bases from V and 4 bases from J, with 15 bases in between. Looked up from germline, CDR1 is MNHEY and CDR2 is SMNVEV (reference sequence). This CDR3 spans 13 amino acids. DNA of the CDR3: TGTGCCAGCTCCAGGCAGGGGAAGTACGAGCAGTACTTC. Translated: CASSRQGKYEQYF.

This clone showed up just once. This chain uses TRBV19 with TRBJ2-3; D is tentatively TRBD1 or TRBD2 (5 bases each). The CDR3 spans 16 residues. CDR1 is LNHDA, CDR2 SQIVND, per germline (reference sequence). The V and J ends lost 5 bases and 4 bases respectively, with 19 bases between them. The CDR3 here is CASSLVDQGEADTQYF. In DNA form, the CDR3 reads TGTGCCAGTAGTCTCGTCGACCAGGGAGAGGCAGATACGCAGTATTTT. Full variable domain (rest looked up from reference TRBV19 and TRBJ2-3): DGGITQSPKYLFRKEGQNVTLSCEQNLNHDAMYWYRQDPGQGLRLIYYSQIVNDFQKGDIAEGYSVSREKKESFPLTVTSAQKNPTAFYLCASSLVDQGEADTQYFGPGTRLTVL.

The gene calls are TRBV6-5 and TRBJ1-2, with 7 bases fitting TRBD1. CDR3 length: 16 amino acids. V shed 3 bases, J shed 5 bases, and the junction held 12 bases outside the gene matches. Germline CDR1 and CDR2: MNHEY and SVGAGI. Written as DNA, the CDR3 is TGTGCCAGCAGTTATACACACTTCGGACAGGATTATGGCTACACCTTC. Translation: CASSYTHFGQDYGYTF.

V and J are TRBV21-1 and TRBJ1-4. TRBV21-1 is a pseudogene locus. This CDR3 region has 14 residues. DNA for the CDR3: TGTGCCAGCAGCAAAGGAGCAGAGTGTGAAAAACTGTTTTTT. As protein: CASSKGAECEKLFF.

V is TRBV27 and J is TRBJ2-2; D may be TRBD2 (5 bases). This CDR3 comprises 17 residues. Germline lookup yields CDR1 MNHEY and CDR2 SMNVEV (reference sequence). Trimming cost V 4 bases and J 4 bases, with 19 bases left between them. The DNA for the CDR3 is TGTGCCAGCAGTTCCCCGCCTACTAGGAGGATCACCGGGGAGCTGTTTTTT. Translated, it gives CASSSPPTRRITGELFF.

The rearrangement joins TRBV18 to TRBJ2-3; TRBD2 matches at 11 bases. The CDR3 has 16 residues. With 3 bases clipped from V and 4 bases from J, the junction kept 6 bases outside the gene matches. Germline V lookup: CDR1 KGHSH, CDR2 LQKENI. CDR3 sequence (DNA): TGTGCCAGCTCACCGATAGCGGGAGGGCCGGCAGATACGCAGTATTTT. Translation gives CASSPIAGGPADTQYF.

This clone was seen a handful of times. The CDR3 sequence is CASSLGGFRIPSEQYF. The DNA of the CDR3 is TGTGCCAGCAGCTTAGGAGGTTTTAGGATCCCATCCGAGCAGTACTTC. The chain couples TRBV7-8 to TRBJ2-7; no clear D gene. Germline values: CDR1 SGHVS, CDR2 FQNEAQ. CDR3 length: 16 amino acids. V lost 1 base to trimming and J lost 6 bases, with 19 bases between them.

The chain employs TRBV6-1 and TRBJ2-2; perhaps TRBD2 as D (6 bases). V shed 1 base and J shed 6 bases, with 15 bases lying between them. This CDR3 has 16 residues. Germline V gives CDR1 MNHNS, CDR2 SASEGT. The CDR3 region is CASSEETGARAGELFF. Written as DNA, the CDR3 is TGTGCCAGCAGTGAAGAAACGGGAGCTCGCGCCGGGGAGCTGTTTTTT.

CDR3 nucleotides: TGTGCCAGCAGTAGCACAGGGATCCCACAAGAGACCCAGTACTTC. Its protein product is CASSSTGIPQETQYF. The chain couples TRBV27 to TRBJ2-5, with D perhaps matching TRBD1 (6 bases). The CDR3 length is 15 residues. Germline lookup yields CDR1 MNHEY and CDR2 SMNVEV (reference sequence). Trimming took 5 bases from V and 2 from J, leaving 15 bases between them.

V is TRBV5-1 and J is TRBJ2-7; D is possibly TRBD1 or TRBD2 (5 bases each). V lost 0 bases, J lost 3 bases, and 7 bases lay in between. CDR1 and CDR2 from the germline V gene are SGHRS and YFSETQ. The CDR3 totals 13 residues. The chain's CDR3 is CASSLGGVYEQYF. The CDR3 DNA is TGCGCCAGCAGCTTGGGAGGGGTCTACGAGCAGTACTTC. Complete variable domain (other parts from reference TRBV5-1 and TRBJ2-7): KAGVTQTPRYLIKTRGQQVTLSCSPISGHRSVSWYQQTPGQGLQFLFEYFSETQRNKGNFPGRFSGRQFSNSRSEMNVSTLELGDSALYLCASSLGGVYEQYFGPGTRLTVT.

This clone was recorded a few times. The chain combines TRBV7-9 with TRBJ2-2; D remains unclear. There are 17 residues in the CDR3. Germline V gene sequence: CDR1 SEHNR, CDR2 FQNEAQ (reference sequence). Trimming removed 1 base from V and 3 bases from J, with 15 bases in between. CDR3 region: CASSLVSGLLYTGELFF. CDR3 in DNA: TGTGCCAGCAGCTTAGTTTCGGGCCTACTTTACACCGGGGAGCTGTTTTTT.

The chain combines TRBV2 with TRBJ1-1, with D perhaps matching TRBD1 (6 bases). Trimming shortened V by 7 bases and J by 8 bases, and 20 bases separated the two germline ends. CDR1 and CDR2 from the germline V gene are SNHLY and FYNNEI. CDR3 length: 14 amino acids. The CDR3 coding sequence is TGTGCCAGCACCAAATCAGGGGTCGGGGGGGAAGCTTTCTTT. It is translated as CASTKSGVGGEAFF. The full variable domain, in which reference TRBV2 and TRBJ1-1 provide the parts outside the CDR3, is EPEVTQTPSHQVTQMGQEVILRCVPISNHLYFYWYRQILGQKVEFLVSFYNNEISEKSEIFDDQFSVERPDGSNFTLKIRSTKLEDSAMYFCASTKSGVGGEAFFGQGTRLTVV.

This chain's CDR3 is CASSPPDGDRKETQYF. Here the CDR3 DNA reads TGTGCCAGCAGCCCGCCCGACGGAGATAGGAAAGAGACCCAGTACTTC. This chain connects TRBV7-9 to TRBJ2-5; D gene unclear. CDR1 is SEHNR, CDR2 FQNEAQ, per germline (reference sequence). The CDR3 is made up of 16 amino acids. The V end lost 5 bases, the J end lost 3 bases, and 19 bases lay between the germline ends. Looking up the rest from reference TRBV7-9 and TRBJ2-5 gives the full variable domain: DTGVSQNPRHKITKRGQNVTFRCDPISEHNRLYWYRQTLGQGPEFLTYFQNEAQLEKSRLLSDRFSAERPKGSFSTLEIQRTEQGDSAMYLCASSPPDGDRKETQYFGPGTRLLVL.

V and J are TRBV5-1 and TRBJ1-1; D is possibly TRBD1 (6 bases). CDR1 is SGHRS and CDR2 is YFSETQ in the germline V gene. Trimming took 7 bases from V and 1 from J, leaving 8 bases between them. This CDR3 has 12 residues. The CDR3 reads CASSRGNTEAFF. In DNA form, the CDR3 reads TGCGCCAGCTCCAGGGGGAACACTGAAGCTTTCTTT.

This sequence joins TRBV19 and TRBJ1-4; D not resolved. V was cut by 5 bases and J by 5 bases, with 18 bases left in between. This CDR3 is built from 16 residues. Germline CDR1 LNHDA, CDR2 SQIVND (reference sequence). CDR3 region: CASSVSPSVLNEKLFF. The CDR3 nucleotides read TGTGCCAGTAGTGTCTCCCCAAGCGTATTAAATGAAAAACTGTTTTTT.